The 25 T cell receptor beta chains below were found in one sample sequenced in a study of T cell clonotyping in hematopoietic cell transplantation. Generated by immunoSEQ multiplex PCR, the TCRdb table keeps only in-frame clones and is missing some. The sample lists some 15,000 clones, 61% seen once, with about an eighth in the top ten. Sequencing was performed on PBMCs, taken 30 days after allogeneic stem cell transplant. The receptor set was obtained from a male patient in his forties or fifties who had an allogeneic stem cell transplant from an unrelated donor, so T cells may come from the graft donor. Some clones in this sample may be carry-over from other donors' samples.

V usage is TRBV29-1 and J usage is TRBJ1-2; 7 nucleotides match TRBD1. Germline lookup yields CDR1 SQVTM and CDR2 ANQGSEA. CDR3 length equals 12 residues. Germline trimming cut 6 bases from V and 3 bases from J; bases unmatched to any gene: 4. DNA for the CDR3: TGCAGCGTGGGGGACAGCGACTATGGCTACACCTTC. This sequence encodes CSVGDSDYGYTF.

The chain is built from TRBV9 and TRBJ1-2; D is unclear. This CDR3 has 15 amino acids. V lost 1 base to trimming and J lost 4 bases, with 14 bases between them. The V gene's germline CDR1 is SGDLS and CDR2 YYNGEE. CDR3 in DNA: TGTGCCAGCAGCGTAACCCCGACCGATTTCTATGGCTACACCTTC. Translation gives CASSVTPTDFYGYTF.

This clone was observed once. The genes are TRBV7-2 and TRBJ1-1, with D hard to call. V was trimmed by 5 bases and J by 5 bases, leaving 15 bases between them. This CDR3 has 14 residues. Germline loops: CDR1 SGHTA, CDR2 FQGNSA. CDR3 protein: CASSKKGGETEAFF. DNA of the CDR3: TGTGCCAGCAGCAAGAAAGGTGGGGAAACTGAAGCTTTCTTT.

The chain employs TRBV4-3 and TRBJ1-2; D is ambiguous. V shed 6 bases and J shed 5 bases, with 16 bases lying between them. The CDR3 consists of 14 residues. Per the germline V gene, CDR1 is LGHNA and CDR2 is YSLEER. The CDR3: CASRRGRLRYGYTF. DNA for the CDR3: TGCGCCAGCAGAAGAGGGCGGTTGAGGTATGGCTACACCTTC.

The rearrangement uses TRBV6-6 and TRBJ2-5, with D uncertain. Germline CDR1 and CDR2: MNHNY and SVGAGI (reference sequence). Trimming removed 5 bases at V and 1 base at J, with 17 bases between. The CDR3 has 16 amino acids. CDR3 amino acids: CASSRNSPRFQETQYF. As DNA, the CDR3 is TGTGCCAGCAGTCGAAATTCCCCCAGGTTCCAAGAGACCCAGTACTTC.

This chain connects TRBV4-3 to TRBJ2-3, with 9 bases that match TRBD1. CDR1 LGHNA and CDR2 YSLEER come from the germline V gene. The CDR3 totals 16 residues. J was trimmed by 3 bases and V by 2 bases; bases with no gene match: 6. CDR3 coding DNA: TGCGCCAGCAGCCAAATACAGGGGGCGAGAACAGATACGCAGTATTTT. Amino acid sequence: CASSQIQGARTDTQYF.

CDR3 sequence: CASSPTGAQETQYF. In DNA form, the CDR3 reads TGCGCCAGCAGCCCTACTGGGGCTCAGGAGACCCAGTACTTC. J is TRBJ2-5 and V is TRBV5-1, with D possibly being TRBD1 (5 bases). The ends were cut back, 4 bases at V and 5 bases at J, with 15 bases in the middle. The CDR3 covers 14 residues. Germline V gives CDR1 SGHRS, CDR2 YFSETQ. Drawing the rest from reference TRBV5-1 and TRBJ2-5, the complete variable domain is KAGVTQTPRYLIKTRGQQVTLSCSPISGHRSVSWYQQTPGQGLQFLFEYFSETQRNKGNFPGRFSGRQFSNSRSEMNVSTLELGDSALYLCASSPTGAQETQYFGPGTRLLVL.

This clone came up a few times. The rearrangement joins TRBV30 to TRBJ2-3, with TRBD2 matching over 9 bases. This CDR3 has 14 amino acids. With 2 bases clipped from V and 3 bases from J, the junction kept 3 bases outside the gene matches. The germline CDR1 and CDR2 sequences are GTSNPN and SVGIG (reference sequence). The DNA of the CDR3 is TGTGCCTGGAGTAAGGGACTAGCTACAGATACGCAGTATTTT. It encodes CAWSKGLATDTQYF. The variable domain in full, with the rest retrieved from reference TRBV30 and TRBJ2-3, is SQTIHQWPATLVQPVGSPLSLECTVEGTSNPNLYWYRQAAGRGLQLLFYSVGIGQISSEVPQNLSASRPQDRQFILSSKKLLLSDSGFYLCAWSKGLATDTQYFGPGTRLTVL.

The V call is TRBV7-6, the J call TRBJ2-7; 12 bases fit TRBD2. Germline V gene sequence: CDR1 SGHVS, CDR2 FNYEAQ. This CDR3 comprises 16 residues. Trimming took 5 bases from V and 7 from J; bases not matched to a gene: 12. This chain's CDR3 is CASSLPLAGGPREQYF. The DNA for the CDR3 is TGTGCCAGCAGCCTCCCCCTAGCGGGAGGGCCGAGGGAGCAGTACTTC.

The chain recombines TRBV30 with TRBJ2-5; possibly TRBD1 or TRBD2 for D (5 bases each). The CDR3 runs to 13 residues. Between the trimmed V and J ends, which lost 4 bases and 4 bases, there was a span of 13 bases. Looked up from germline, CDR1 is GTSNPN and CDR2 is SVGIG (reference sequence). The CDR3 here is CAWTWGFTETQYF. The DNA for the CDR3 is TGTGCCTGGACCTGGGGGTTCACAGAGACCCAGTACTTC.

This clone came up a few times. The chain employs TRBV7-2 and TRBJ1-5; D is unresolved. Germline CDR1 SGHTA, CDR2 FQGNSA. The CDR3 has 15 amino acids. V lost 5 bases to trimming and J lost 6 bases, with 17 bases between them. The CDR3 DNA sequence: TGTGCCAGCAGCCCCTTGGTAGGCTCGGGTCAGCCCCAGCATTTT. It yields the protein CASSPLVGSGQPQHF.

V and J are TRBV6-5 and TRBJ1-5, with D maybe TRBD1 (5 bases). This CDR3 comprises 14 residues. V gave up 2 bases and J gave up 7 bases, with 12 bases separating them. Per germline, CDR1 MNHEY and CDR2 SVGAGI. CDR3 protein: CASSYGAGSQPQHF. The CDR3 DNA is TGTGCCAGCAGTTACGGAGCAGGGTCCCAGCCCCAGCATTTT.

The chain uses TRBV19 and TRBJ1-1; 7 nucleotides line up with TRBD1. Per germline, CDR1 LNHDA and CDR2 SQIVND (reference sequence). V lost 3 bases and J lost 6; bases outside the gene matches: 4. The CDR3 length is 13 residues. CDR3 nucleotides: TGTGCCAGTAGTATCGGACAGGTCCCTGAAGCTTTCTTT. Residues: CASSIGQVPEAFF. The full variable domain, in which reference TRBV19 and TRBJ1-1 provide the parts outside the CDR3, is DGGITQSPKYLFRKEGQNVTLSCEQNLNHDAMYWYRQDPGQGLRLIYYSQIVNDFQKGDIAEGYSVSREKKESFPLTVTSAQKNPTAFYLCASSIGQVPEAFFGQGTRLTVV.

The V call is TRBV30, the J call TRBJ1-4; no clear D gene. The CDR3 consists of 14 residues. Germline V gene data show CDR1 as GTSNPN and CDR2 as SVGIG (reference sequence). V dropped 2 bases and J dropped 0 bases, with 7 bases sitting between them. The CDR3 DNA sequence: TGTGCCTGGAGTCTCTTTGCAACTAATGAAAAACTGTTTTTT. It is translated as CAWSLFATNEKLFF.

The J gene is TRBJ1-1, the V gene TRBV27, with 7 positions matching TRBD1. CDR1 MNHEY and CDR2 SMNVEV come from the germline V gene (reference sequence). V shed 5 bases and J 4 bases; nucleotides not matched to a gene: 7. CDR3 length: 14 amino acids. CDR3 in amino acids: CASSPSRQGTEAFF. CDR3 in DNA: TGTGCCAGCAGTCCGAGCCGACAGGGCACTGAAGCTTTCTTT.

As concerns this clone: Other DNA sequences in the same sample also yield this CDR3. The rearrangement links TRBV14 to TRBJ1-4; D is unclear. The ends were cut back, 1 base at V and 8 bases at J, with 5 bases in the middle. Germline V gives CDR1 SGHDN, CDR2 FVKESK. The CDR3 has 12 amino acids. In nucleotides, the CDR3 is TGTGCCAGCAGCCAAGTTGGAGAAAAACTGTTTTTT. Its protein product is CASSQVGEKLFF.

This clone counts as medium-sized. The J gene is TRBJ1-1, the V gene TRBV29-1; D is undetermined. Trimming stripped 2 bases from V and 4 bases from J, with 17 bases between. CDR1 is SQVTM, CDR2 ANQGSEA, per germline. CDR3 length: 15 amino acids. The CDR3 coding sequence is TGCAGCGTTGAATCCCCTAGCCCAGATCGCACTGAAGCTTTCTTT. It yields the protein CSVESPSPDRTEAFF.

Regarding this clone: No conserved phenylalanine or tryptophan is present at the end of the CDR3, so a read error is the likely explanation. The chain carries TRBV25-1 and TRBJ1-1; 7 nucleotides align to TRBD1. Germline V CDR1 and CDR2: MGHDK, SYGVNS. This CDR3 has 14 amino acids. V was pared by 6 bases and J by 3 bases, with 7 bases of the junction left unmatched. Here the CDR3 DNA reads TGTGCCAGCAGGAAACAGACAGGGCACACTGAAGCTTTCCTT. It encodes CASRKQTGHTEAFL.

This chain uses TRBV4-3 with TRBJ2-5; perhaps TRBD2 as D (7 bases). The germline V gene has CDR1 LGHNA and CDR2 YSLEER. Trimming took 0 bases from V and 3 from J, leaving 11 bases between them. The CDR3 runs to 15 residues. The CDR3 bases are TGCGCCAGCAGCCAAGAAAGAGGGGGGGAAGAGACCCAGTACTTC. Protein sequence: CASSQERGGEETQYF.

This clone came up a few times. The chain has TRBV7-2 and TRBJ1-5; D is unclear. The germline V and J ends were trimmed by 1 base and 1 base, with 8 bases remaining between them. Germline lookup yields CDR1 SGHTA and CDR2 FQGNSA. CDR3 size: 15 residues. The CDR3 loop is CASSLDTGSNQPQHF. The CDR3 DNA reads as TGTGCCAGCAGCTTAGACACGGGGAGCAATCAGCCCCAGCATTTT.

To note about this clone: Other DNA variants within this sample encode the same CDR3. The chain combines TRBV7-2 with TRBJ1-6, with D possibly being TRBD1 (5 bases). Trimming pared 1 base from V and 7 bases from J, leaving 8 bases between. This CDR3 is 14 amino acids long. From germline, CDR1 is SGHTA and CDR2 FQGNSA. The CDR3, as DNA: TGTGCCAGCAGCTTAGACAAGGGGAATTCACCCCTCCACTTT. Its protein product is CASSLDKGNSPLHF. Using reference TRBV7-2 and TRBJ1-6 for the parts outside the CDR3, the full variable domain is GAGVSQSPSNKVTEKGKDVELRCDPISGHTALYWYRQSLGQGLEFLIYFQGNSAPDKSGLPSDRFSAERTGGSVSTLTIQRTQQEDSAVYLCASSLDKGNSPLHFGNGTRLTVT.

This chain connects TRBV5-6 to TRBJ2-7, with 12 bases aligning to TRBD1. The ends lost 0 bases at V and 4 bases at J; junction bases unmatched: 5. The CDR3 runs to 16 residues. Germline assignment: CDR1 SGHDT and CDR2 YYEEEE. The CDR3 sequence: CASSLGGTGGLYEQYF. The CDR3 DNA sequence: TGTGCCAGCAGCTTGGGGGGGACAGGGGGCTTGTACGAGCAGTACTTC.

This clone was observed a few times. The chain recombines TRBV4-2 with TRBJ2-5; D perhaps matches TRBD1 (6 bases). The CDR3 is made up of 14 amino acids. Germline lookup yields CDR1 LGHNA and CDR2 YNFKEQ. Trimming cost V 6 bases and J 1 base, with 12 bases left between them. CDR3 loop: CASSSVGGQETQYF. For the CDR3, the DNA is TGTGCCAGCAGTTCGGTAGGGGGCCAAGAGACCCAGTACTTC.

The J gene is TRBJ2-1, the V gene TRBV4-3; D unresolved. This CDR3 contains 16 residues. Germline loops: CDR1 LGHNA, CDR2 YSLEER. The V end lost 0 bases, the J end lost 0 bases, and 9 bases lay between the germline ends. CDR3 nucleotides: TGCGCCAGCAGCCAAGATGTCGGTAGCTCCTACAATGAGCAGTTCTTC. The encoded protein is CASSQDVGSSYNEQFF.

This clone was detected a few times. The chain recombines TRBV6-6 with TRBJ2-3; 9 bases line up with TRBD2. This CDR3 spans 14 amino acids. The germline V gene has CDR1 MNHNY and CDR2 SVGAGI (reference sequence). CDR3 sequence reads: CASGAGGLTDTQYF. CDR3 nucleotide sequence: TGTGCTTCGGGAGCGGGGGGCCTCACAGATACGCAGTATTTT.